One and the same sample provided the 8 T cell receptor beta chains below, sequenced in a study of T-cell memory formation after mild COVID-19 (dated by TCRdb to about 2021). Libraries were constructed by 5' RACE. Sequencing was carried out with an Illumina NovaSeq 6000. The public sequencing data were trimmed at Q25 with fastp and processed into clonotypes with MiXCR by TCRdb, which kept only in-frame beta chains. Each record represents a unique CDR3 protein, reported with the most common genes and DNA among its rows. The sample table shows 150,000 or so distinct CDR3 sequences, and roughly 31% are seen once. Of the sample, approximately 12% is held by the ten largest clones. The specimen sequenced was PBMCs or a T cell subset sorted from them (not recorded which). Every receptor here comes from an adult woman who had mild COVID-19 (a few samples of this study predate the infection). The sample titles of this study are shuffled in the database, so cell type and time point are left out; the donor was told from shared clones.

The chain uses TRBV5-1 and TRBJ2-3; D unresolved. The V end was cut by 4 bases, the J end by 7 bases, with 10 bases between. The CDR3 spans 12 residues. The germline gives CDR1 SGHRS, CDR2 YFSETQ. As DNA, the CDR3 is TGCGCCAGCAGCGACCATCGGAATACGCAGTATTTT. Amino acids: CASSDHRNTQYF.

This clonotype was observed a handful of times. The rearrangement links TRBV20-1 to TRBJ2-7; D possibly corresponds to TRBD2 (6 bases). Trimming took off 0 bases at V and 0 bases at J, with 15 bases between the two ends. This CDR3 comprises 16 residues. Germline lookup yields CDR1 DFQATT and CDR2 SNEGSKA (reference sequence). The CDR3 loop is CSARDHLTSSSYEQYF. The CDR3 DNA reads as TGCAGTGCTAGAGATCATCTTACTAGCAGCTCCTACGAGCAGTACTTC.

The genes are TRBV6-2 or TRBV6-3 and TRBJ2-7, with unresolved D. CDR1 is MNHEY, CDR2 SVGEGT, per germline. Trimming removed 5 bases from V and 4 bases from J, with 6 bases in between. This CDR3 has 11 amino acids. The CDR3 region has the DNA TGTGCCAGCAGTCGAACATACGAGCAGTACTTC. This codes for CASSRTYEQYF.

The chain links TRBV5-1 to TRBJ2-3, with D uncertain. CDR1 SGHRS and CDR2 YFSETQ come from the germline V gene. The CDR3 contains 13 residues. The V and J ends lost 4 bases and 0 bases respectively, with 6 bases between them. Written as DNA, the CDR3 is TGCGCCAGCAGCGGGGATAGCACAGATACGCAGTATTTT. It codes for CASSGDSTDTQYF.

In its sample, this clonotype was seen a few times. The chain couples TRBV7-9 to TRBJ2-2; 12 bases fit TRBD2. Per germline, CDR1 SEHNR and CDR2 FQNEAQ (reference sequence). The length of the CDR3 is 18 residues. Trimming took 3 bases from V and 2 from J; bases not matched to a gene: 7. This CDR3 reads CASSFLTSGGRNTGELFF. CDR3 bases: TGTGCCAGCAGCTTCTTGACTAGCGGGGGCCGAAACACCGGGGAGCTGTTTTTT. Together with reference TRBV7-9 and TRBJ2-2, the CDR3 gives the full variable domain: DTGVSQNPRHKITKRGQNVTFRCDPISEHNRLYWYRQTLGQGPEFLTYFQNEAQLEKSRLLSDRFSAERPKGSFSTLEIQRTEQGDSAMYLCASSFLTSGGRNTGELFFGEGSRLTVL.

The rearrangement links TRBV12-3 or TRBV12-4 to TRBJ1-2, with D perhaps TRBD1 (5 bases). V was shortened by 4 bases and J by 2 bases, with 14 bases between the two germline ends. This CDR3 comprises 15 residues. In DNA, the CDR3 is TGTGCCAGCAGTTCCAGCTTCAGGGTGAACTATGGCTACACCTTC. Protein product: CASSSSFRVNYGYTF.

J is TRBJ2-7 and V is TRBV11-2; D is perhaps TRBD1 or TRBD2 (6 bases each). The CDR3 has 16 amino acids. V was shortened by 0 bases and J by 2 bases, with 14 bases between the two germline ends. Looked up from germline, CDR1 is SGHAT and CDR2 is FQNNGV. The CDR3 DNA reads TGTGCCAGCAGCTTAGATCGTGGGGGGCGAGCCTACGAGCAGTACTTC. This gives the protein CASSLDRGGRAYEQYF.

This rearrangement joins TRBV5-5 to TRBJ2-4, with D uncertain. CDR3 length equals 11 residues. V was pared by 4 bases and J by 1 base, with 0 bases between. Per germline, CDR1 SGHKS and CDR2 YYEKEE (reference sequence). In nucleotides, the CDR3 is TGTGCCAGCAGCGCCAAAAACATTCAGTACTTC. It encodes CASSAKNIQYF. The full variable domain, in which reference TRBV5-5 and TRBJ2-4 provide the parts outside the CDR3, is DAGVTQSPTHLIKTRGQQVTLRCSPISGHKSVSWYQQVLGQGPQFIFQYYEKEERGRGNFPDRFSARQFPNYSSELNVNALLLGDSALYLCASSAKNIQYFGAGTRLSVL.